The 10 T cell receptor beta chains listed next were all sequenced from one sample in a study of cytomegalovirus exposure and HLA in healthy donors. PCR involved 60 Vbeta and 13 Jbeta primers. Clones were read by immunoSEQ multiplex PCR, and TCRdb kept only the in-frame ones, dropping some. Of 80,000 to 100,000 clones in the sample, approximately 82% were seen once. Material: PBMCs. All receptors derive from a female donor in good health and CMV-seropositive.

This chain uses TRBV5-6 with TRBJ2-3; perhaps TRBD1 as D (6 bases). Germline CDR1 reads SGHDT; CDR2 reads YYEEEE. Trimming cost V 0 bases and J 3 bases, with 8 bases left between them. CDR3 length: 14 residues. DNA of the CDR3: TGTGCCAGCAGCTTGGTACAGGGAACAGATACGCAGTATTTT. This sequence encodes CASSLVQGTDTQYF.

This clone was counted a single time. The chain is built from TRBV29-1 and TRBJ2-5; possibly TRBD2 for D (7 bases). Trimming removed 5 bases at V and 4 bases at J, with 14 bases between. The germline CDR1 and CDR2 sequences are SQVTM and ANQGSEA. This CDR3 spans 13 amino acids. This CDR3 reads CSVSPGGRETQYF. DNA of the CDR3: TGCAGCGTTTCCCCGGGGGGCCGAGAGACCCAGTACTTC.

The V and J genes are TRBV19 and TRBJ2-7; 13 nucleotides match TRBD2. The J segment lost 3 bases and the V segment lost 4 bases, leaving 6 bases of the junction unmatched. The CDR3 has 16 residues. From germline, CDR1 is LNHDA and CDR2 SQIVND (reference sequence). CDR3 loop: CASSKEGLAGLYEQYF. CDR3 nucleotide sequence: TGTGCCAGTAGTAAAGAGGGACTAGCGGGACTCTACGAGCAGTACTTC. Looking up the rest from reference TRBV19 and TRBJ2-7 gives the full variable domain: DGGITQSPKYLFRKEGQNVTLSCEQNLNHDAMYWYRQDPGQGLRLIYYSQIVNDFQKGDIAEGYSVSREKKESFPLTVTSAQKNPTAFYLCASSKEGLAGLYEQYFGPGTRLTVT.

This rearrangement joins TRBV5-1 to TRBJ1-5; no clear D gene. The CDR3 consists of 15 residues. In germline, CDR1 is SGHRS, CDR2 YFSETQ. Trimming took 0 bases from V and 0 from J, leaving 7 bases between them. CDR3 nucleotides: TGCGCCAGCAGCTTGGACAGCTATAGCAATCAGCCCCAGCATTTT. Its protein is CASSLDSYSNQPQHF.

This rearrangement joins TRBV6-5 to TRBJ2-5, with 7 bases matching TRBD2. The V gene end was trimmed by 5 bases and the J gene end by 2 bases; junction bases not matched to a gene: 8. Per germline, CDR1 MNHEY and CDR2 SVGAGI. This CDR3 has 15 amino acids. The CDR3 nucleotides read TGTGCCAGCAGTGGGATAGGCGGGGGACAAGAGACCCAGTACTTC. It encodes CASSGIGGGQETQYF.

This chain uses TRBV10-3 with TRBJ1-5, with 8 bases matching TRBD1. Germline V gene sequence: CDR1 ENHRY, CDR2 SYGVKD. The CDR3 runs to 14 residues. Germline trimming cut 6 bases from V and 4 bases from J; bases unmatched to any gene: 5. The CDR3: CAIRKDRDNQPQHF. DNA of the CDR3: TGTGCCATCAGGAAGGACAGGGATAATCAGCCCCAGCATTTT.

The V call is TRBV4-1, the J call TRBJ2-6; TRBD1 matches 7 bases. The CDR3 loop spans 19 amino acids. Trimming removed 2 bases from V and 0 bases from J; junction bases left unmatched: 10. Looked up from germline, CDR1 is MGHRA and CDR2 is YSYEKL. CDR3 DNA: TGCGCCAGCAGCCAACATGAGACAGGGAGCGGCTCTGGGGCCAACGTCCTGACTTTC. This gives the protein CASSQHETGSGSGANVLTF.

The gene calls are TRBV5-5 and TRBJ1-5, with 7 bases lining up with TRBD1. The J segment lost 5 bases and the V segment lost 0 bases, leaving 5 bases of the junction unmatched. The CDR3 runs to 15 residues. Germline V gives CDR1 SGHKS, CDR2 YYEKEE (reference sequence). The CDR3 coding sequence is TGTGCCAGCAGCTTGGATGGAGGGGGCGATCAGCCCCAGCATTTT. It is translated as CASSLDGGGDQPQHF.

The chain combines TRBV5-1 with TRBJ1-2; unclear D gene. The ends were cut back, 0 bases at V and 4 bases at J, with 13 bases in the middle. Germline-derived CDR1 and CDR2 are SGHRS and YFSETQ. The CDR3 runs 15 residues. The CDR3 is CASSLDNGDVYGYTF. The CDR3 DNA reads TGCGCCAGCAGCTTGGATAACGGGGATGTCTATGGCTACACCTTC.

This rearrangement joins TRBV27 to TRBJ1-4; weak D call: TRBD1 (5 bases). CDR3 size: 13 residues. In germline, CDR1 is MNHEY, CDR2 SMNVEV (reference sequence). V lost 5 bases to trimming and J lost 11 bases, with 15 bases between them. The CDR3 DNA sequence: TGTGCCAGCAGTCACTACCAGGGATCGAAACTGTTTTTT. Translation gives CASSHYQGSKLFF. The whole variable domain, filled in from reference TRBV27 and TRBJ1-4, reads EAQVTQNPRYLITVTGKKLTVTCSQNMNHEYMSWYRQDPGLGLRQIYYSMNVEVTDKGDVPEGYKVSRKEKRNFPLILESPSPNQTSLYFCASSHYQGSKLFFGSGTQLSVL.